This T cell receptor (beta chain) emerged from a study of T cells in localized non-small cell lung cancer. General study points: Adjacent uninvolved lung tissue had the highest T cell clonality, exceeding tumor.

With respect to this clone: Its specificity is unknown.

Measured with immunoSEQ multiplex PCR; TCRdb has only the in-frame clones, and not every one. The table includes roughly 3,100 clones, 25% to 35% detected once. The V gene lost 6 bases and the J gene lost 4 bases, with 16 bases spanning the gap. Germline V lookup: CDR1 SGHRS, CDR2 YFSETQ. The CDR3 sequence is 14 residues long. This sequence originates from a female donor over 55 with stage I lung adenocarcinoma. This specimen consisted of lung tumor tissue, obtained before any cancer treatment. The chain uses TRBV5-1 and TRBJ1-1, with D perhaps TRBD1 (6 bases). The CDR3 DNA sequence: TGCGCCAGCACGACAGGTGCGGGCGGCACTGAAGCTTTCTTT. It yields the protein CASTTGAGGTEAFF.